These 9 T cell receptor beta chains were all obtained from the same sample, sequenced in a study of chemoradiotherapy in HPV16-positive cancers. Repertoires were generated with immunoSEQ multiplex PCR, while TCRdb's copy carries only in-frame clones and drops some. The sample consists of approximately 5,700 clones, more than 65% of them appearing once. The material was tumor tissue, obtained from a patient who underwent chemoradiotherapy. These receptors all stem from a human donor with HPV-associated anogenital cancer.

The chain employs TRBV4-1 and TRBJ1-1; a possible D gene is TRBD1 (5 bases). This CDR3 spans 18 amino acids. V lost 5 bases to trimming and J lost 1 base, with 23 bases between them. Germline V gives CDR1 MGHRA, CDR2 YSYEKL. The CDR3: CASSYRGWPGPRNTEAFF. CDR3 coding DNA: TGCGCCAGCAGCTACAGAGGATGGCCGGGACCGAGGAACACTGAAGCTTTCTTT.

The chain couples TRBV6-6 to TRBJ1-5, with 7 bases that match TRBD1. Germline assignment: CDR1 MNHNY and CDR2 SVGAGI (reference sequence). The CDR3 runs 15 residues. J lost 3 bases, V lost 6 bases, and 8 bases had no gene match. DNA of the CDR3: TGTGCCAGCAGAGCTCAGACAGGGTTCAATCAGCCCCAGCATTTT. Protein sequence: CASRAQTGFNQPQHF.

V gene TRBV5-6 combines with J gene TRBJ2-1; 9 bases line up with TRBD2. The CDR3 runs to 14 residues. The V gene end was trimmed by 5 bases and the J gene end by 4 bases; junction bases not matched to a gene: 4. From germline, CDR1 is SGHDT and CDR2 YYEEEE. Here the CDR3 reads CASRRGGQYNEQFF. The CDR3 nucleotides read TGTGCCAGCAGGCGGGGGGGCCAATACAATGAGCAGTTCTTC.

The J gene is TRBJ1-2, the V gene TRBV6-1, with D uncertain. V gave up 9 bases and J gave up 1 base, with 12 bases separating them. Germline CDR1 reads MNHNS; CDR2 reads SASEGT. The CDR3 length is 13 residues. DNA of the CDR3: TGTGCCAGTAGCCAAGTAAATAACTATGGCTACACCTTC. Residues: CASSQVNNYGYTF.

The chain uses TRBV11-2 and TRBJ2-3; 7 bases fit TRBD2. The CDR3 extends over 15 amino acids. Per the germline V gene, CDR1 is SGHAT and CDR2 is FQNNGV. V was pared by 4 bases and J by 5 bases, with 9 bases of the junction left unmatched. DNA for the CDR3: TGTGCCAGCAGCTCCGGGGGGTCTGCGGGAGATACGCAGTATTTT. This encodes CASSSGGSAGDTQYF.

The chain recombines TRBV15 with TRBJ1-4; 8 nucleotides align to TRBD1. Trimming cost V 0 bases and J 7 bases; bases outside gene matches: 4. The CDR3 is 15 amino acids. Germline V CDR1 and CDR2: LNHNV, YYDKDF (reference sequence). The CDR3 sequence is CATSRDRGLGEKLFF. CDR3 sequence (DNA): TGTGCCACCAGCAGAGACAGGGGGCTTGGTGAAAAACTGTTTTTT.

The V gene is TRBV7-2, the J gene TRBJ1-3; D is uncertain. There are 15 residues in the CDR3. Germline V gives CDR1 SGHTA, CDR2 FQGNSA. Trimming cost V 0 bases and J 3 bases, with 9 bases left between them. The CDR3 region has the DNA TGTGCCAGCAGCTTAGCAGGTGGGCTTGGAAACACCATATATTTT. Protein product: CASSLAGGLGNTIYF.

The chain uses TRBV18 and TRBJ1-2; D call uncertain. Deletions cut 0 bases from V and 8 bases from J, with 22 bases between. The CDR3 is made up of 17 amino acids. Per germline, CDR1 KGHSH and CDR2 LQKENI. CDR3 amino acids: CASSPPVVSSLSGGYTF. The CDR3 nucleotides are TGTGCCAGCTCACCACCTGTAGTTAGCTCCCTTTCCGGGGGCTACACCTTC. The variable domain in full, with the rest retrieved from reference TRBV18 and TRBJ1-2, is NAGVMQNPRHLVRRRGQEARLRCSPMKGHSHVYWYRQLPEEGLKFMVYLQKENIIDESGMPKERFSAEFPKEGPSILRIQQVVRGDSAAYFCASSPPVVSSLSGGYTFGSGTRLTVV.

This chain connects TRBV5-4 to TRBJ1-2, with TRBD1 identical over 8 bases. From germline, CDR1 is SGHNT and CDR2 YYREEE (reference sequence). This CDR3 comprises 15 residues. V was pared by 2 bases and J by 6 bases, with 9 bases of the junction left unmatched. CDR3 sequence reads: CASSLSLGQGHGYTF. The CDR3 coding sequence is TGTGCCAGCAGCTTAAGCCTCGGACAGGGTCATGGCTACACCTTC.